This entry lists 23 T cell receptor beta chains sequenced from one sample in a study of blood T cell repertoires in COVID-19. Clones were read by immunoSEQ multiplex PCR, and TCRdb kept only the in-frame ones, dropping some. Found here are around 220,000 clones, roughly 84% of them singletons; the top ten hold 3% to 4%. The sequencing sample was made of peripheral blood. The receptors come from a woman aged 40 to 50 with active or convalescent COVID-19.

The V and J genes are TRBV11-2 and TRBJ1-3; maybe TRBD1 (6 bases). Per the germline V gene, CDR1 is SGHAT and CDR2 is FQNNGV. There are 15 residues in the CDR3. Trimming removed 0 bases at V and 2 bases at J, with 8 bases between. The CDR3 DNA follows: TGTGCCAGCAGCTTAGACAGGGGAACTGGAAACACCATATATTTT. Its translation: CASSLDRGTGNTIYF.

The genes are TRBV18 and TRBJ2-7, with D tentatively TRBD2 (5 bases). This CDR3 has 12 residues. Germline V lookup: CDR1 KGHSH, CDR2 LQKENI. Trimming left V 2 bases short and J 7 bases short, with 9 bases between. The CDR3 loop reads CASSPDPGEQYF. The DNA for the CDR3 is TGTGCCAGCTCACCAGACCCGGGAGAGCAGTACTTC.

The CDR3 DNA sequence: TGTGCTAGTGGGGGACAGGGGGGCACTGAAGCTTTCTTT. It translates to CASGGQGGTEAFF. This rearrangement joins TRBV12-5 to TRBJ1-1; 11 positions agree with TRBD1. This CDR3 contains 13 residues. Trimming cost V 6 bases and J 4 bases; bases outside gene matches: 1. Germline CDR1 reads LGHNT; CDR2 reads FRNRAP.

CDR3 nucleotides: TGCGCCAGCAGCCAAGAGCTTAGGGGGAGGAACACTGAAGCTTTCTTT. Amino acid sequence: CASSQELRGRNTEAFF. The V and J genes are TRBV4-1 and TRBJ1-1, with a tentative D call TRBD1 (6 bases). The CDR3 totals 16 residues. V was clipped by 0 bases and J by 1 base, with 12 bases between them. Germline values: CDR1 MGHRA, CDR2 YSYEKL.

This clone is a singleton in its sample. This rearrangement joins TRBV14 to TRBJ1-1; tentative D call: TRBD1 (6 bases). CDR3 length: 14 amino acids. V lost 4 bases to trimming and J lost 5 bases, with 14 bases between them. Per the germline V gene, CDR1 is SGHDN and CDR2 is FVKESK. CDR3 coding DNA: TGTGCCAGCAGCCGGGCGGGGGGCCGGACTGAAGCTTTCTTT. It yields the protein CASSRAGGRTEAFF.

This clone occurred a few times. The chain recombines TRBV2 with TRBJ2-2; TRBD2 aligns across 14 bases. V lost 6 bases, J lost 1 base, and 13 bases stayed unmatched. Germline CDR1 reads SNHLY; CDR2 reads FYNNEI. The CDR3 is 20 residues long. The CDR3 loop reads CASSQSLGLAGAMNTGELFF. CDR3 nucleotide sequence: TGTGCCAGCAGCCAAAGCCTGGGACTAGCGGGGGCTATGAACACCGGGGAGCTGTTTTTT.

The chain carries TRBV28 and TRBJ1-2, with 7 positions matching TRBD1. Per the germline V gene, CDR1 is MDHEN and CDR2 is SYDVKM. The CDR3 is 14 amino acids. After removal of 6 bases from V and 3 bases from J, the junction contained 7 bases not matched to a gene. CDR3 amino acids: CASSRYTGDYGYTF. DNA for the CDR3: TGTGCCAGCAGCCGATATACAGGGGACTATGGCTACACCTTC.

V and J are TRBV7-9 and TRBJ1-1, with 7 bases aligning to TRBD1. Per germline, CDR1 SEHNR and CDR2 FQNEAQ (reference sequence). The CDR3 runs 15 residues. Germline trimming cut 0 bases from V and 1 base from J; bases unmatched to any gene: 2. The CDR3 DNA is TGTGCCAGCAGCTTAGCGCGACAGGGGAACACTGAAGCTTTCTTT. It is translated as CASSLARQGNTEAFF.

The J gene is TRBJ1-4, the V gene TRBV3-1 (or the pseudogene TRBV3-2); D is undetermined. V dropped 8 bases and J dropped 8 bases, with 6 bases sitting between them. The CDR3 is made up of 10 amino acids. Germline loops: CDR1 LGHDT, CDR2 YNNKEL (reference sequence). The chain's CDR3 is CASVEEKLFF. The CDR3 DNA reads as TGTGCCAGCGTCGAGGAAAAACTGTTTTTT.

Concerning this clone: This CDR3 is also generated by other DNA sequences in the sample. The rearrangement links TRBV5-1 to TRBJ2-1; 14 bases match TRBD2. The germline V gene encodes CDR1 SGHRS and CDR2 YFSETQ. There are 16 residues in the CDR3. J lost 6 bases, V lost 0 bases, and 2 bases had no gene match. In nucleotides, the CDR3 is TGCGCCAGCAGCTTGGCAGGACTAGCGGGGGGCAATGAGCAGTTCTTC. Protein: CASSLAGLAGGNEQFF.

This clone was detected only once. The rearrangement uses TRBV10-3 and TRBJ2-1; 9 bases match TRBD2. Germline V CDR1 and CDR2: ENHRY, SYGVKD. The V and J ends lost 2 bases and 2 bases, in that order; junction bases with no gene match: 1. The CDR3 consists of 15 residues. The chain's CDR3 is CAISEVAGAYNEQFF. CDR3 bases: TGTGCCATCAGTGAGGTAGCGGGGGCCTACAATGAGCAGTTCTTC.

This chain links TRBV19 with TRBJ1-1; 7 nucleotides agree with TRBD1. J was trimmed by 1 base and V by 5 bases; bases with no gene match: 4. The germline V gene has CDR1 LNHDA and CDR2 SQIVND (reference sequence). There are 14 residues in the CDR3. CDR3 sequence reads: CASSAGTENTEAFF. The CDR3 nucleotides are TGTGCCAGTAGTGCGGGGACAGAGAACACTGAAGCTTTCTTT.

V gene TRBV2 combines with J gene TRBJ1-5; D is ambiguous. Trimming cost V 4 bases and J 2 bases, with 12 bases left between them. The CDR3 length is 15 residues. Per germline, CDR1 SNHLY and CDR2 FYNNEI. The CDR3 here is CASSGRGSGNQPQHF. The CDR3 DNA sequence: TGTGCCAGCAGTGGGCGGGGATCGGGCAATCAGCCCCAGCATTTT.

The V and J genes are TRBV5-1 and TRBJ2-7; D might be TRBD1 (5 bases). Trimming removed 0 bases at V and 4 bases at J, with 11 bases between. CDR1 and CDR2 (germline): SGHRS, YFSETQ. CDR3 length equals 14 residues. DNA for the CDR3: TGCGCCAGCAGCTTGGGGGGCGCTGGATACGAGCAGTACTTC. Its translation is CASSLGGAGYEQYF.

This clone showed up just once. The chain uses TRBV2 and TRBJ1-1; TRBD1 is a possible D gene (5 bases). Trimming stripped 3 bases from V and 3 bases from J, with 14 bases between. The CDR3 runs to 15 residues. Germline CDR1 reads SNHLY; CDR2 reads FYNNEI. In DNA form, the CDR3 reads TGTGCCAGCAGTGATAGGTGGGCAGGGCACACTGAAGCTTTCTTT. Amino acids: CASSDRWAGHTEAFF.

CDR3 coding DNA: TGTGCCATCGCGACAAATGAAGCTTTCTTT. Its protein product is CAIATNEAFF. The chain recombines TRBV10-3 with TRBJ1-1; D is undetermined. CDR1 is ENHRY and CDR2 is SYGVKD in the germline V gene. The CDR3 runs 10 residues. The V end was cut by 8 bases, the J end by 7 bases, with 8 bases between.

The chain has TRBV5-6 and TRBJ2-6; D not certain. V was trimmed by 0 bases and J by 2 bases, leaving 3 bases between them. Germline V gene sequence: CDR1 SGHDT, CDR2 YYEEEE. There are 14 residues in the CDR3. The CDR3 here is CASSLATGANVLTF. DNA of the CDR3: TGTGCCAGCAGCTTGGCAACTGGGGCCAACGTCCTGACTTTC.

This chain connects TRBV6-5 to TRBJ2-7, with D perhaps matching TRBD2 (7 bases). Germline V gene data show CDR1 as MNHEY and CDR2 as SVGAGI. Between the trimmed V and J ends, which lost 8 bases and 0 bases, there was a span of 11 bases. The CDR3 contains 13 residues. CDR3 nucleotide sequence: TGTGCCAGCGAGAGGGGGGGCTCCTACGAGCAGTACGTC. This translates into CASERGGSYEQYV.

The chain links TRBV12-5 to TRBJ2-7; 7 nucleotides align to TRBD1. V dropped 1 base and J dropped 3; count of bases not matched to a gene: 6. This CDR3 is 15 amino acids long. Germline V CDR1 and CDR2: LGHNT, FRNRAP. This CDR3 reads CASGLAQGTHYEQYF. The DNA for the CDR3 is TGTGCTAGTGGTTTGGCACAGGGGACCCACTACGAGCAGTACTTC.

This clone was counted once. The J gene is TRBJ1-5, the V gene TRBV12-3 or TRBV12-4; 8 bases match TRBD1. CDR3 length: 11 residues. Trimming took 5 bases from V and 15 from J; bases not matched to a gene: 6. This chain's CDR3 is CASSHGQGVHF. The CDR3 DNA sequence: TGTGCCAGCAGTCACGGACAGGGAGTGCATTTT.

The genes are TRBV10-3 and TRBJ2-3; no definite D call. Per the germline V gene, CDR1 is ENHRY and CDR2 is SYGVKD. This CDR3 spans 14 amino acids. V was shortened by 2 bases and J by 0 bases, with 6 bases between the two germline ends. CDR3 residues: CAISEATSTDTQYF. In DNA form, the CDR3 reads TGTGCCATCAGTGAGGCGACTAGCACAGATACGCAGTATTTT.

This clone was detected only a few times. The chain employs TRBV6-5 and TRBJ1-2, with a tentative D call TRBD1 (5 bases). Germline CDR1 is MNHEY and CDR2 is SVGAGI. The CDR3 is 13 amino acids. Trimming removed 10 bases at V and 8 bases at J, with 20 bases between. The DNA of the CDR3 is TGTGCCACCCACGATTTACCGGGGGGGGGCTACACCTTC. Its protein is CATHDLPGGGYTF.

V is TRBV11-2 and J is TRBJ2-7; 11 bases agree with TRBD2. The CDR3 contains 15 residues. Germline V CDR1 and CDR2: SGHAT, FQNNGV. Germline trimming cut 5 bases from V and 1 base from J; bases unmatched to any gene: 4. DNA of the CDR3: TGTGCCAGCAGCCTAGCGGGAGGACATTCCTACGAGCAGTACGTC. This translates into CASSLAGGHSYEQYV.